Listed here are 27 T cell receptor beta chains from one sample, sequenced in a study of naive and memory T cell subsets. An oligonucleotide containing a UMI was ligated to the 3' end of TCR cDNA. The SP2 primer and nested alpha and beta constant region primers amplified ligated cDNA in four rounds. TCRdb redid the calling of the 5' RACE reads with MiXCR, one entry per CDR3 protein. The sample consists of more than 45,000 distinct CDR3 sequences, roughly 7% of them appearing once. The receptors come from a male donor in good health.

In its sample, this clonotype was seen a few times. The V call is TRBV7-9, the J call TRBJ2-7; D unclear. This CDR3 has 12 residues. The germline V gene encodes CDR1 SEHNR and CDR2 FQNEAQ (reference sequence). V lost 2 bases to trimming and J lost 4 bases, with 6 bases between them. CDR3 sequence (DNA): TGTGCCAGCAGCTTAAATGGTTACGAGCAGTACTTC. This codes for CASSLNGYEQYF.

This clonotype was picked up a small number of times. The V and J genes are TRBV29-1 and TRBJ1-3; tentatively, D is TRBD1 (5 bases). Per germline, CDR1 SQVTM and CDR2 ANQGSEA. CDR3 length equals 17 residues. V was trimmed by 1 base and J by 0 bases, leaving 16 bases between them. CDR3 in DNA: TGCAGCGTTGAAGCATGGTCAGGGCATAGCTCTGGAAACACCATATATTTT. It translates to CSVEAWSGHSSGNTIYF.

This clonotype has at least ten counts. The chain links TRBV19 to TRBJ2-3, with 7 bases identical to TRBD2. In germline, CDR1 is LNHDA, CDR2 SQIVND (reference sequence). With V trimmed by 3 bases and J by 4 bases, 7 bases remained unmatched. This CDR3 spans 15 amino acids. The CDR3 DNA reads TGTGCCAGTAGTATCGGCCTAGCGGTGCCAGATACGCAGTATTTT. This gives the protein CASSIGLAVPDTQYF.

V gene TRBV6-5 combines with J gene TRBJ2-7; 9 bases line up with TRBD2. The V gene end was trimmed by 3 bases and the J gene end by 2 bases; junction bases not matched to a gene: 5. Germline CDR1 and CDR2: MNHEY and SVGAGI. The CDR3 runs 15 residues. The CDR3 sequence: CASSYSGSQPYEQYF. CDR3 DNA sequence: TGTGCCAGCAGTTATAGCGGGAGCCAACCCTACGAGCAGTACTTC.

The chain links TRBV7-9 to TRBJ1-2, with 7 nucleotides matching TRBD1. V shed 5 bases and J 10 bases; nucleotides not matched to a gene: 7. The CDR3 totals 12 residues. Per germline, CDR1 SEHNR and CDR2 FQNEAQ (reference sequence). This chain's CDR3 is CASSGGDSYYTF. CDR3 bases: TGTGCCAGCAGCGGCGGGGACAGCTACTACACCTTC.

This clonotype was seen ten or more times. As DNA, the CDR3 is TGTGCCAGCAGCCCTGATCCGGGTAGCACCTACGAGCAGTACTTC. Translated, it gives CASSPDPGSTYEQYF. The chain combines TRBV3-1 with TRBJ2-7; D gene uncertain. The V end was cut by 4 bases, the J end by 2 bases, with 15 bases between. Looked up from germline, CDR1 is LGHDT and CDR2 is YNNKEL (reference sequence). The CDR3 runs 15 residues.

This clonotype was detected ten times or more. This chain connects TRBV5-4 to TRBJ2-5; 9 bases align to TRBD1. Germline V CDR1 and CDR2: SGHNT, YYREEE (reference sequence). The CDR3 runs to 15 residues. V gave up 5 bases and J gave up 4 bases; unmatched junction bases: 9. CDR3 loop: CASRPTGGQGETQYF. In DNA, the CDR3 is TGTGCCAGCAGGCCGACAGGGGGACAAGGAGAGACCCAGTACTTC.

A few counts support this clonotype. The gene calls are TRBV5-5 and TRBJ1-2, with TRBD1 matching over 10 bases. The germline gives CDR1 SGHKS, CDR2 YYEKEE (reference sequence). This CDR3 has 16 amino acids. V lost 0 bases to trimming and J lost 2 bases; unmatched junction nucleotides: 4. CDR3 nucleotide sequence: TGTGCCAGCAGCTTGGGGGACAGGGGTCGGAACTATGGCTACACCTTC. It yields the protein CASSLGDRGRNYGYTF. The complete variable domain, with remaining parts taken from reference TRBV5-5 and TRBJ1-2, reads DAGVTQSPTHLIKTRGQQVTLRCSPISGHKSVSWYQQVLGQGPQFIFQYYEKEERGRGNFPDRFSARQFPNYSSELNVNALLLGDSALYLCASSLGDRGRNYGYTFGSGTRLTVV.

V and J are TRBV2 and TRBJ2-7; D gene unclear. The CDR3 is made up of 13 amino acids. The V end was cut by 6 bases, the J end by 5 bases, with 14 bases between. Germline CDR1 is SNHLY and CDR2 is FYNNEI. In nucleotides, the CDR3 is TGTGCCAGCAGACACGACGGAATTAACGAGCAGTACTTC. It codes for CASRHDGINEQYF.

This clonotype was seen many times. The V gene is TRBV10-2, the J gene TRBJ2-3, with D hard to call. The germline V and J ends were trimmed by 3 bases and 3 bases, with 22 bases remaining between them. Germline V gene lookup returns CDR1 WSHSY and CDR2 SAAADI. This CDR3 has 18 amino acids. The CDR3 loop is CASSDGQSSRPGTDTQYF. The CDR3 nucleotides read TGCGCCAGCAGTGATGGTCAATCTAGTCGCCCCGGAACAGATACGCAGTATTTT.

J is TRBJ2-2 and V is TRBV20-1; TRBD2 might be the D (5 bases). The ends were cut back, 7 bases at V and 6 bases at J, with 15 bases in the middle. In germline, CDR1 is DFQATT, CDR2 SNEGSKA (reference sequence). CDR3 length: 13 amino acids. CDR3 sequence: CSGRSTGSGELFF. Written as DNA, the CDR3 is TGCAGTGGACGGAGCACGGGGTCCGGGGAGCTGTTTTTT.

This clonotype was counted a few times. As DNA, the CDR3 is TGTGCCAGCAGCTTCTATAGTCCCCGGGTTACGCAGTATTTT. It yields the protein CASSFYSPRVTQYF. The chain links TRBV5-6 to TRBJ2-3; no definite D call. Trimming removed 2 bases at V and 8 bases at J, with 15 bases between. This CDR3 comprises 14 residues. Germline V gives CDR1 SGHDT, CDR2 YYEEEE.

In its sample, this clonotype was seen a few times. The chain carries TRBV10-3 and TRBJ2-7; D is unresolved. The germline V gene encodes CDR1 ENHRY and CDR2 SYGVKD. The ends were cut back, 9 bases at V and 1 base at J, with 16 bases in the middle. The CDR3 loop spans 14 amino acids. In nucleotides, the CDR3 is TGTGCCATAGCCTCACCATCCCGGTCCTACGAGCAGTACTTC. It codes for CAIASPSRSYEQYF.

V usage is TRBV6-5 and J usage is TRBJ1-3; unclear D gene. Germline CDR1 is MNHEY and CDR2 is SVGAGI. CDR3 length: 14 amino acids. Between the trimmed V and J ends, which lost 6 bases and 0 bases, there was a span of 9 bases. For the CDR3, the DNA is TGTGCCAGCAGCCCCGTTAACTCTGGAAACACCATATATTTT. It codes for CASSPVNSGNTIYF.

This clonotype was counted ten times or more. The CDR3, as DNA: TGCGCCAGCAGCCCTAGCGGGAGTAATGTGAATGAGCAGTTCTTC. Encoded protein: CASSPSGSNVNEQFF. J is TRBJ2-1 and V is TRBV4-1; 10 bases are shared with TRBD2. CDR1 MGHRA and CDR2 YSYEKL come from the germline V gene. The length of the CDR3 is 15 residues. V dropped 4 bases and J dropped 7; count of bases not matched to a gene: 7.

At least ten counts were recorded for this clonotype. The V call is TRBV7-6, the J call TRBJ2-1; maybe TRBD2 (7 bases). Germline V gene sequence: CDR1 SGHVS, CDR2 FNYEAQ. With 5 bases removed from V and 8 bases from J, the gap between germline ends came to 19 bases. This CDR3 spans 15 amino acids. CDR3 sequence: CASSRTRGRVDEQFF. CDR3 DNA: TGTGCCAGCAGCCGGACTAGGGGGAGGGTCGATGAGCAGTTCTTC.

This clonotype was counted only a few times. The rearrangement joins TRBV6-5 to TRBJ2-7; the match to TRBD2 covers 7 bases. Germline V gene lookup returns CDR1 MNHEY and CDR2 SVGAGI. This CDR3 spans 18 amino acids. Unmatched junction bases numbered 15, after V lost 0 bases and J lost 4 bases. This chain's CDR3 is CASSYSSPGGGALYEQYF. In nucleotides, the CDR3 is TGTGCCAGCAGTTACTCAAGTCCGGGCGGGGGAGCTTTATACGAGCAGTACTTC.

This clonotype was seen only a few times. This rearrangement joins TRBV4-1 to TRBJ2-1; 9 bases match TRBD2. The CDR3 consists of 16 residues. J lost 5 bases, V lost 4 bases, and 9 bases had no gene match. Germline CDR1 is MGHRA and CDR2 is YSYEKL. The CDR3 DNA sequence: TGCGCCAGCAGCCCCCATCGGGCTAGCGGGGACAATGAGCAGTTCTTC. Residues: CASSPHRASGDNEQFF.

Many counts were recorded for this clonotype. The chain carries TRBV6-5 and TRBJ1-5, with 8 bases identical to TRBD1. The V gene's germline CDR1 is MNHEY and CDR2 SVGAGI. V was pared by 6 bases and J by 3 bases, with 7 bases of the junction left unmatched. This CDR3 has 15 residues. This CDR3 reads CASRVGQGNNQPQHF. DNA of the CDR3: TGTGCCAGCAGGGTCGGACAGGGAAACAATCAGCCCCAGCATTTT.

This clonotype was counted at least ten times. The V call is TRBV18, the J call TRBJ1-1, with D uncertain. V dropped 0 bases and J dropped 1 base, with 9 bases sitting between them. The CDR3 is 15 residues long. Germline CDR1 is KGHSH and CDR2 is LQKENI. The CDR3 protein is CASSPPGWENTEAFF. The CDR3, as DNA: TGTGCCAGCTCACCACCGGGATGGGAGAACACTGAAGCTTTCTTT.

This chain links TRBV13 with TRBJ2-5; 10 nucleotides match TRBD1. The CDR3 consists of 17 residues. Germline CDR1 and CDR2: PRHDT and FYEKMQ (reference sequence). Trimming took 5 bases from V and 5 from J; bases not matched to a gene: 14. CDR3 sequence reads: CASSPNGTGEVYETQYF. CDR3 coding DNA: TGTGCCAGCAGCCCTAACGGGACAGGGGAGGTTTATGAGACCCAGTACTTC.

This clonotype was seen only a few times. The gene calls are TRBV5-1 and TRBJ1-2; D gene ambiguous. Per germline, CDR1 SGHRS and CDR2 YFSETQ. The V and J ends lost 0 bases and 6 bases respectively, with 9 bases between them. This CDR3 comprises 13 residues. The CDR3 loop reads CASSLAHEDGYTF. The CDR3 nucleotides read TGCGCCAGCAGCTTGGCGCATGAAGATGGCTACACCTTC.

This clonotype was seen at least ten times. The rearrangement links TRBV7-9 to TRBJ2-3; D gene uncertain. Germline V CDR1 and CDR2: SEHNR, FQNEAQ (reference sequence). The V and J ends lost 2 bases and 1 base respectively, with 10 bases between them. There are 15 residues in the CDR3. CDR3 in amino acids: CASSLNIGGTDTQYF. The CDR3 DNA reads TGTGCCAGCAGCTTAAATATAGGCGGCACAGATACGCAGTATTTT.

This clonotype was observed at least ten times. J is TRBJ2-7 and V is TRBV6-5; D assignment may be TRBD1 or TRBD2 (5 bases each). V gave up 6 bases and J gave up 3 bases, with 15 bases separating them. Germline assignment: CDR1 MNHEY and CDR2 SVGAGI. The CDR3 extends over 14 amino acids. The CDR3: CASRRGESDYEQYF. The CDR3 DNA is TGTGCCAGCAGGAGAGGGGAAAGCGACTACGAGCAGTACTTC.

This clonotype was found many times. This rearrangement joins TRBV29-1 to TRBJ2-7; D may be TRBD1 (5 bases). With 4 bases removed from V and 3 bases from J, the gap between germline ends came to 7 bases. Germline V lookup: CDR1 SQVTM, CDR2 ANQGSEA. This CDR3 is 11 amino acids long. CDR3 coding DNA: TGCAGCGTTGTCGGACACTACGAGCAGTACTTC. It specifies CSVVGHYEQYF.

This clonotype was observed a few times. The V gene is TRBV24-1, the J gene TRBJ2-3, with unresolved D. The ends were cut back, 2 bases at V and 2 bases at J, with 4 bases in the middle. CDR1 is KGHDR, CDR2 SFDVKD, per germline. CDR3 length: 13 residues. The CDR3 reads CATSDSTTDTQYF. The CDR3 DNA reads TGTGCCACCAGTGATTCCACCACAGATACGCAGTATTTT.

This clonotype was found a few times. The chain is built from TRBV6-1 and TRBJ2-1, with D unresolved. The CDR3 spans 14 residues. CDR1 MNHNS and CDR2 SASEGT come from the germline V gene. The V gene lost 5 bases and the J gene lost 2 bases, with 10 bases spanning the gap. CDR3 loop: CASSSVGTYNEQFF. In DNA, the CDR3 is TGTGCCAGCAGTTCTGTCGGAACCTACAATGAGCAGTTCTTC.